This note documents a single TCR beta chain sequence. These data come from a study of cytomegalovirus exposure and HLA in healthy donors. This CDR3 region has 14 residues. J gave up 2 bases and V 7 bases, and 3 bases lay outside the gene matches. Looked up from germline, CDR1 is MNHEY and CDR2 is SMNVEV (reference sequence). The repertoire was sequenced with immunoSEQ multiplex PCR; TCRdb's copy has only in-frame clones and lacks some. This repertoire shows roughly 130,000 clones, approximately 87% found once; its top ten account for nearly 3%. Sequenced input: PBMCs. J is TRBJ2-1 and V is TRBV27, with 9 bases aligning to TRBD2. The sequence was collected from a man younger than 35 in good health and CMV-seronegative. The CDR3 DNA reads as TGTGCCAGCACCGTAGCGGGAGCCTACAATGAGCAGTTCTTC. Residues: CASTVAGAYNEQFF.